This T cell receptor beta chain appears in the sequencing data of a study of T cell responses to AZD1222 COVID-19 vaccine. The repertoire was sequenced with immunoSEQ multiplex PCR; TCRdb's copy has only in-frame clones and lacks some. Here the sample spans around 63,000 clones, 85% being singletons. Germline V gives CDR1 MNHNS, CDR2 SASEGT. V lost 3 bases and J lost 9, with 12 bases in between. The CDR3 runs 14 residues. The chain joins TRBV6-1 to TRBJ2-6; D is uncertain. This clonotype was sampled from an adult in good health. The sample was peripheral blood, taken on day 0 of AZD1222 vaccination. CDR3 DNA sequence: TGTGCCAGCAGTGAGCAGGCAGGAATCAACGTCCTGACTTTC. Its protein product is CASSEQAGINVLTF.